These 4 T cell receptor beta chains were all obtained from the same sample, sequenced in a study of cytomegalovirus exposure and HLA in healthy donors. Both 60 Vbeta primers and 13 Jbeta primers went into the PCR. Profiled with immunoSEQ multiplex PCR; TCRdb holds only in-frame clones, not every one. This sample has 210,000 or so clones; roughly 76% occur once, and the top ten carry approximately 2.1%. The sequencing input was PBMCs. The source of these receptors is a woman aged 25-40 years in good health and CMV-seropositive.

V gene TRBV30 combines with J gene TRBJ1-2; TRBD1 agrees at 9 bases. Germline CDR1 GTSNPN, CDR2 SVGIG (reference sequence). Germline trimming cut 0 bases from V and 4 bases from J; bases unmatched to any gene: 6. The CDR3 runs 15 residues. The CDR3 region is CAWSVPGQGSYGYTF. The DNA of the CDR3 is TGTGCCTGGAGTGTACCGGGACAGGGAAGCTATGGCTACACCTTC.

The chain has TRBV7-6 and TRBJ2-7; a possible D gene is TRBD2 (5 bases). V shed 5 bases and J shed 5 bases, with 13 bases lying between them. This CDR3 region has 13 residues. CDR1 and CDR2 (germline): SGHVS, FNYEAQ. This chain's CDR3 is CASSRDAGDEQYF. The CDR3 region has the DNA TGTGCCAGCAGCCGGGATGCCGGGGACGAGCAGTACTTC.

The chain is built from TRBV6-6 and TRBJ1-2; D is uncertain. The ends were cut back, 2 bases at V and 1 base at J, with 8 bases in the middle. In germline, CDR1 is MNHNY, CDR2 SVGAGI (reference sequence). The CDR3 extends over 14 amino acids. The CDR3 protein is CASSYGEGNYGYTF. In nucleotides, the CDR3 is TGTGCCAGCAGTTACGGGGAGGGTAACTATGGCTACACCTTC.

This clone was counted only a few times. The chain carries TRBV10-3 and TRBJ2-1; 10 bases are a match to TRBD1. The V gene end was trimmed by 9 bases and the J gene end by 7 bases; junction bases not matched to a gene: 6. The germline V gene has CDR1 ENHRY and CDR2 SYGVKD. This CDR3 contains 13 residues. This CDR3 reads CAIGTGDGNEQFF. The CDR3 nucleotides are TGTGCCATAGGGACAGGGGATGGGAATGAGCAGTTCTTC.